Below are 10 T cell receptor beta chains sequenced from a single sample in a study of blood T cells in healthy people across ages. A second about 7 to 12 cycle PCR used barcoded and J-beta primers. One entry per CDR3 protein results from TCRdb running MiXCR on the 5' RACE reads. In the table there are under 1,100,000 distinct CDR3 sequences, about 25% of which are singletons. This sample also belongs to another study, concerning T cells of mothers and their children.

The sequencing sample was made of blood. The receptors shown here come from a girl aged 2-10 years in good health.

There are a few counts of this clonotype. J is TRBJ2-1 and V is TRBV20-1; D possibly corresponds to TRBD2 (6 bases). The CDR3 totals 12 residues. The germline CDR1 and CDR2 sequences are DFQATT and SNEGSKA (reference sequence). Trimming stripped 6 bases from V and 10 bases from J, with 16 bases between. CDR3 DNA: TGCAGTGCGAGGAGGGGACCAGGGGAGCAGTTCTTC. Amino acids: CSARRGPGEQFF.

The sample holds a few counts of this clonotype. The rearrangement links TRBV19 to TRBJ1-5, with unresolved D. The CDR3 extends over 13 amino acids. Germline loops: CDR1 LNHDA, CDR2 SQIVND (reference sequence). V gave up 4 bases and J gave up 3 bases, with 7 bases separating them. This CDR3 is CASSTGDNQPQHF. CDR3 sequence (DNA): TGTGCCAGTAGTACGGGAGACAATCAGCCCCAGCATTTT.

This clonotype appeared a few times. This chain uses TRBV18 with TRBJ2-5; 10 bases agree with TRBD2. The trim removed 2 bases at V and 5 bases at J, leaving 11 bases unmatched. Germline V gene data show CDR1 as KGHSH and CDR2 as LQKENI. This CDR3 region has 17 residues. CDR3 amino acids: CASSPGTSVTYGETQYF. DNA for the CDR3: TGTGCCAGCTCACCAGGGACTAGCGTAACCTACGGGGAGACCCAGTACTTC.

The CDR3 DNA reads as TGTGCCAGCAGTTTAGTAAAGGGAACTGAAGCTTTCTTT. It translates to CASSLVKGTEAFF. The chain joins TRBV27 to TRBJ1-1; D not certain. V gave up 2 bases and J gave up 5 bases, with 9 bases separating them. Germline values: CDR1 MNHEY, CDR2 SMNVEV (reference sequence). CDR3 length: 13 amino acids.

The gene calls are TRBV7-9 and TRBJ2-5; D is tentatively TRBD1 or TRBD2 (5 bases each). V was trimmed by 3 bases and J by 5 bases, leaving 19 bases between them. The CDR3 runs to 16 residues. CDR1 and CDR2 from the germline V gene are SEHNR and FQNEAQ (reference sequence). For the CDR3, the DNA is TGTGCCAGCAGCTTGGCCAGAGGGGTGCAGGTCGAGACCCAGTACTTC. It specifies CASSLARGVQVETQYF.

The chain employs TRBV13 and TRBJ1-2, with 7 bases identical to TRBD1. V was pared by 0 bases and J by 8 bases, with 6 bases of the junction left unmatched. The CDR3 loop spans 14 amino acids. Germline-derived CDR1 and CDR2 are PRHDT and FYEKMQ (reference sequence). The CDR3 sequence is CASSLGTGAGGYTF. The DNA for the CDR3 is TGTGCCAGCAGCTTAGGTACAGGGGCTGGGGGCTACACCTTC.

The rearrangement links TRBV7-6 to TRBJ1-3; D gene uncertain. The CDR3 loop spans 12 amino acids. Trimming shortened V by 7 bases and J by 0 bases, and 4 bases separated the two germline ends. Germline assignment: CDR1 SGHVS and CDR2 FNYEAQ. The CDR3 DNA reads TGTGCCAGCACTGGCTCTGGAAACACCATATATTTT. Its translation: CASTGSGNTIYF. Drawing the rest from reference TRBV7-6 and TRBJ1-3, the complete variable domain is GAGVSQSPRYKVTKRGQDVALRCDPISGHVSLYWYRQALGQGPEFLTYFNYEAQQDKSGLPNDRFSAERPEGSISTLTIQRTEQRDSAMYRCASTGSGNTIYFGEGSWLTVV.

This clonotype was counted between two and nine times. The rearrangement links TRBV6-5 to TRBJ2-7, with a weak D call TRBD1 (6 bases). The ends were cut back, 4 bases at V and 6 bases at J, with 16 bases in the middle. The germline gives CDR1 MNHEY, CDR2 SVGAGI. The CDR3 consists of 14 residues. CDR3 in amino acids: CASSSDYRAPEQYF. CDR3 bases: TGTGCCAGCAGTTCCGACTACAGGGCTCCCGAGCAGTACTTC.

V and J are TRBV7-3 and TRBJ2-5, with D hard to call. Trimming removed 2 bases at V and 2 bases at J, with 9 bases between. The germline CDR1 and CDR2 sequences are SGHTA and FQGTGA. The CDR3 has 14 residues. The CDR3: CASSLHGRQETQYF. The CDR3 DNA reads TGTGCCAGCAGCTTACACGGGCGGCAAGAGACCCAGTACTTC.

The table lists this clonotype with a few counts. The V call is TRBV20-1, the J call TRBJ1-1, with unresolved D. The CDR3 covers 11 residues. Germline V gene lookup returns CDR1 DFQATT and CDR2 SNEGSKA (reference sequence). Between the trimmed V and J ends, which lost 3 bases and 11 bases, there was a span of 13 bases. In DNA, the CDR3 is TGCAGTGCTAGTGCCGGGGTTGACGCTTTCTTT. Protein sequence: CSASAGVDAFF.